A single sample gave rise to the 29 T cell receptor beta chains below, sequenced in a study of blood T cell repertoires in COVID-19. Sequenced by immunoSEQ multiplex PCR; TCRdb stores in-frame clones only, minus some. The sample lists 400,000 to 450,000 clones, around nine tenths occurring once. Sequenced sample: peripheral blood. Every receptor here comes from a man between 18 and 29 years old with COVID-19, enrolled during active disease.

V and J are TRBV6-5 and TRBJ2-7; 10 bases fit TRBD1. The CDR3 is made up of 14 amino acids. CDR1 MNHEY and CDR2 SVGAGI come from the germline V gene. V dropped 6 bases and J dropped 4; count of bases not matched to a gene: 6. In DNA, the CDR3 is TGTGCCAGCAGATACGGGACAGGGGCGTACGAGCAGTACTTC. Protein sequence: CASRYGTGAYEQYF.

The rearrangement links TRBV6-5 to TRBJ1-5; tentative D call: TRBD1 (5 bases). Trimming stripped 8 bases from V and 2 bases from J, with 16 bases between. The CDR3 length is 15 residues. The germline V gene encodes CDR1 MNHEY and CDR2 SVGAGI. CDR3 sequence: CASATRWGGNQPQHF. The CDR3 bases are TGTGCCAGCGCGACTCGGTGGGGGGGCAATCAGCCCCAGCATTTT.

The chain carries TRBV6-1 and TRBJ2-1, with 11 bases matching TRBD1. The CDR3 loop spans 17 amino acids. Germline loops: CDR1 MNHNS, CDR2 SASEGT. V lost 3 bases to trimming and J lost 3 bases; unmatched junction nucleotides: 7. The CDR3 nucleotides are TGTGCCAGCAGTGATCCCTGGACAGGGGGCATCTACAATGAGCAGTTCTTC. Translated: CASSDPWTGGIYNEQFF.

In this sample, this clone turned up a few times. This chain links TRBV7-2 with TRBJ2-1; 12 bases line up with TRBD2. This CDR3 spans 19 amino acids. Trimming took 1 base from V and 5 from J; bases not matched to a gene: 12. From germline, CDR1 is SGHTA and CDR2 FQGNSA. CDR3 in amino acids: CASSLGLGLAGGSNNEQFF. As DNA, the CDR3 is TGTGCCAGCAGCTTAGGTCTAGGGCTAGCGGGAGGGAGCAACAATGAGCAGTTCTTC. The full variable domain, in which reference TRBV7-2 and TRBJ2-1 provide the parts outside the CDR3, is GAGVSQSPSNKVTEKGKDVELRCDPISGHTALYWYRQSLGQGLEFLIYFQGNSAPDKSGLPSDRFSAERTGGSVSTLTIQRTQQEDSAVYLCASSLGLGLAGGSNNEQFFGPGTRLTVL.

This clone was recorded once. The V gene is TRBV5-6, the J gene TRBJ2-2; 7 bases match TRBD2. J lost 2 bases, V lost 0 bases, and 7 bases had no gene match. The CDR3 consists of 17 residues. The germline CDR1 and CDR2 sequences are SGHDT and YYEEEE. CDR3: CASSLADGRLNTGELFF. CDR3 sequence (DNA): TGTGCCAGCAGCTTGGCCGACGGGAGGCTCAACACCGGGGAGCTGTTTTTT.

This rearrangement joins TRBV2 to TRBJ1-6; 8 bases map to TRBD1. The junction had 0 bases not matched to a gene; V was cut back by 3 bases and J by 5 bases. Germline lookup yields CDR1 SNHLY and CDR2 FYNNEI. The CDR3 covers 14 residues. CDR3 DNA sequence: TGTGCCAGCAGTGAGACAGGGGATAATTCACCCCTCCACTTT. The encoded protein is CASSETGDNSPLHF.

The CDR3 loop is CASSGRAVMGELFF. CDR3 bases: TGCGCCAGCAGCGGGAGGGCAGTGATGGGGGAGCTGTTTTTT. The V and J genes are TRBV10-1 and TRBJ2-2; 8 bases map to TRBD2. CDR3 size: 14 residues. V trimming: 6 bases; J trimming: 8 bases; junction bases outside the gene matches: 8. CDR1 and CDR2 (germline): WNHNN, SYGVQD (reference sequence).

The genes are TRBV15 and TRBJ2-1, with 7 bases fitting TRBD1. The V and J ends lost 6 bases and 9 bases, in that order; junction bases with no gene match: 5. This CDR3 comprises 12 residues. Germline-derived CDR1 and CDR2 are LNHNV and YYDKDF (reference sequence). DNA of the CDR3: TGTGCCACCAGTTTCACAGGGGCTGAGCAGTTCTTC. This gives the protein CATSFTGAEQFF.

The chain recombines TRBV29-1 with TRBJ2-5, with D maybe TRBD1 (6 bases). The germline gives CDR1 SQVTM, CDR2 ANQGSEA. The CDR3 consists of 13 residues. Between the trimmed V and J ends, which lost 4 bases and 7 bases, there was a span of 16 bases. CDR3 bases: TGCAGCGTTGTGAACAGGGCGAGGGGGACCCAGTACTTC. It translates to CSVVNRARGTQYF.

The chain links TRBV19 to TRBJ2-3, with D possibly being TRBD1 (5 bases). The CDR3 totals 13 residues. Trimming shortened V by 7 bases and J by 5 bases, and 13 bases separated the two germline ends. Per germline, CDR1 LNHDA and CDR2 SQIVND (reference sequence). The CDR3 here is CASNQGPEDTQYF. CDR3 bases: TGTGCCAGTAATCAGGGTCCCGAAGATACGCAGTATTTT.

Only one count was recorded for this clone. This sequence joins TRBV6-4 and TRBJ1-6; 9 nucleotides line up with TRBD1. This CDR3 region has 15 residues. V shed 3 bases and J 9 bases; nucleotides not matched to a gene: 6. From germline, CDR1 is MRHNA and CDR2 SNTAGT. CDR3 coding DNA: TGTGCCAGCAGTGAATCGGGACAGGGTGGTTCACCCCTCCACTTT. This translates into CASSESGQGGSPLHF.

This sequence joins TRBV27 and TRBJ2-4, with a tentative D call TRBD1 (6 bases). CDR1 is MNHEY, CDR2 SMNVEV, per germline (reference sequence). The CDR3 is 14 amino acids. V dropped 5 bases and J dropped 5 bases, with 13 bases sitting between them. The CDR3 nucleotides are TGTGCCAGCAGTGCGCACAGGGACCAAAACATTCAGTACTTC. It codes for CASSAHRDQNIQYF.

This sequence joins TRBV24-1 and TRBJ1-2; D gene unclear. V was trimmed by 6 bases and J by 4 bases, leaving 8 bases between them. Germline V lookup: CDR1 KGHDR, CDR2 SFDVKD. This CDR3 is 12 amino acids long. The CDR3: CATSHPGYGYTF. The CDR3 DNA follows: TGTGCCACCAGTCACCCAGGCTATGGCTACACCTTC.

V and J are TRBV5-6 and TRBJ2-1; TRBD2 agrees at 9 bases. CDR3 length: 16 residues. V gave up 4 bases and J gave up 7 bases; unmatched junction bases: 12. Germline lookup yields CDR1 SGHDT and CDR2 YYEEEE. CDR3 coding DNA: TGTGCCAGCAGCCCCCAGGGTAGCGGGAGTTTAAATGAGCAGTTCTTC. It encodes CASSPQGSGSLNEQFF.

The rearrangement joins TRBV5-1 to TRBJ1-6; 11 nucleotides line up with TRBD1. Germline CDR1 reads SGHRS; CDR2 reads YFSETQ. The CDR3 totals 14 residues. J lost 11 bases, V lost 7 bases, and 8 bases had no gene match. The CDR3 reads CASGGGDRGAPLHF. CDR3 DNA: TGCGCCAGCGGCGGAGGGGACAGGGGGGCACCCCTCCACTTT.

J is TRBJ1-5 and V is TRBV27, with a weak D call TRBD1 (6 bases). There are 13 residues in the CDR3. Germline V gene data show CDR1 as MNHEY and CDR2 as SMNVEV (reference sequence). V lost 4 bases and J lost 5, with 9 bases in between. The CDR3 nucleotides read TGTGCCAGCAGTTCTTACAGGGATCAGCCCCAGCATTTT. It specifies CASSSYRDQPQHF.

V is TRBV5-1 and J is TRBJ2-7, with 7 bases fitting TRBD1. Looked up from germline, CDR1 is SGHRS and CDR2 is YFSETQ. V shed 0 bases, J shed 6 bases, and the junction held 9 bases outside the gene matches. The CDR3 totals 15 residues. CDR3 sequence: CASSLGTTGKVEQYF. CDR3 sequence (DNA): TGCGCCAGCAGCTTGGGGACGACAGGGAAGGTCGAGCAGTACTTC. The variable domain in full, with the rest retrieved from reference TRBV5-1 and TRBJ2-7, is KAGVTQTPRYLIKTRGQQVTLSCSPISGHRSVSWYQQTPGQGLQFLFEYFSETQRNKGNFPGRFSGRQFSNSRSEMNVSTLELGDSALYLCASSLGTTGKVEQYFGPGTRLTVT.

J is TRBJ2-2 and V is TRBV5-4; TRBD2 might be the D (6 bases). This CDR3 contains 14 residues. Trimming left V 9 bases short and J 5 bases short, with 17 bases between. Germline V gene sequence: CDR1 SGHNT, CDR2 YYREEE (reference sequence). The CDR3 nucleotides are TGTGCCACCAACTGGCGGGGACGGACCGGGGAGCTGTTTTTT. It is translated as CATNWRGRTGELFF.

V usage is TRBV6-6 and J usage is TRBJ2-2; a possible D gene is TRBD1 (6 bases). Trimming pared 6 bases from V and 7 bases from J, leaving 12 bases between. Germline V gene data show CDR1 as MNHNY and CDR2 as SVGAGI (reference sequence). The CDR3 loop spans 13 amino acids. CDR3 DNA sequence: TGTGCCAGCAGAACAGGGTTCCACGGGGAGCTGTTTTTT. It encodes CASRTGFHGELFF.

V gene TRBV28 combines with J gene TRBJ2-3, with TRBD2 matching over 7 bases. Looked up from germline, CDR1 is MDHEN and CDR2 is SYDVKM. The V and J ends lost 5 bases and 2 bases, in that order; junction bases with no gene match: 10. The length of the CDR3 is 16 residues. The CDR3 DNA sequence: TGTGCCAGCAGTCCGCCTTCTAGCGGTGACACAGATACGCAGTATTTT. Translating it yields CASSPPSSGDTDTQYF.

The gene calls are TRBV7-8 and TRBJ2-2; the D gene is possibly TRBD2 (6 bases). Between the trimmed V and J ends, which lost 4 bases and 6 bases, there was a span of 18 bases. The CDR3 is 16 residues long. Per the germline V gene, CDR1 is SGHVS and CDR2 is FQNEAQ. The CDR3 here is CASSSETYLASGELFF. CDR3 DNA sequence: TGTGCCAGCAGCTCTGAAACCTACCTAGCGTCCGGGGAGCTGTTTTTT.

The genes are TRBV5-4 and TRBJ2-7, with 9 bases that match TRBD2. V trimming: 0 bases; J trimming: 7 bases; junction bases outside the gene matches: 8. The length of the CDR3 is 15 residues. Germline V gives CDR1 SGHNT, CDR2 YYREEE (reference sequence). The CDR3 bases are TGTGCCAGCAGCTTGGAGGCGGGGGGGAGAGGGGAGCAGTACTTC. Translation: CASSLEAGGRGEQYF. Variable domain in full (rest from reference TRBV5-4 and TRBJ2-7): ETGVTQSPTHLIKTRGQQVTLRCSSQSGHNTVSWYQQALGQGPQFIFQYYREEENGRGNFPPRFSGLQFPNYSSELNVNALELDDSALYLCASSLEAGGRGEQYFGPGTRLTVT.

The chain is built from TRBV6-5 and TRBJ2-1, with D possibly TRBD1 on 6 matching bases. The CDR3 loop spans 15 amino acids. Between the trimmed V and J ends, which lost 5 bases and 5 bases, there was a span of 16 bases. Germline V gene sequence: CDR1 MNHEY, CDR2 SVGAGI. The CDR3 protein is CASSLSARGNNEQFF. In DNA form, the CDR3 reads TGTGCCAGCAGTCTCTCTGCCAGGGGAAACAATGAGCAGTTCTTC.

This clone was counted between two and nine times. The chain combines TRBV10-2 with TRBJ2-7; tentative D call: TRBD2 (5 bases). V was shortened by 6 bases and J by 4 bases, with 10 bases between the two germline ends. Germline CDR1 WSHSY, CDR2 SAAADI. The CDR3 length is 12 residues. The CDR3 nucleotides are TGCGCCAGCAGCGCGACTAAATACGAGCAGTACTTC. Its protein is CASSATKYEQYF.

The chain carries TRBV24-1 and TRBJ2-3; 9 bases line up with TRBD1. The CDR3 has 14 residues. V shed 3 bases and J 7 bases; nucleotides not matched to a gene: 4. Germline CDR1 and CDR2: KGHDR and SFDVKD. CDR3 protein: CATSDRTGDHTQYF. CDR3 DNA sequence: TGTGCCACCAGTGATCGGACAGGGGACCATACGCAGTATTTT.

In this sample, this clone turned up a few times. V usage is TRBV4-1 and J usage is TRBJ2-2; D perhaps matches TRBD1 (5 bases). CDR1 and CDR2 from the germline V gene are MGHRA and YSYEKL. The CDR3 consists of 14 residues. V lost 3 bases and J lost 1, with 6 bases in between. Written as DNA, the CDR3 is TGCGCCAGCAGCCATGACAGGAACACCGGGGAGCTGTTTTTT. This gives the protein CASSHDRNTGELFF.

The rearrangement joins TRBV7-8 to TRBJ2-7, with 11 bases that match TRBD2. The V and J ends lost 4 bases and 2 bases, in that order; junction bases with no gene match: 10. In germline, CDR1 is SGHVS, CDR2 FQNEAQ. This CDR3 is built from 17 residues. The DNA of the CDR3 is TGTGCCAGCAGCTCCCTCCATAGACTAGCGGGAACCTACGAGCAGTACTTC. As protein: CASSSLHRLAGTYEQYF.

This chain links TRBV3-1 (or the pseudogene TRBV3-2) with TRBJ2-3, with unresolved D. CDR1 is LGHDT and CDR2 is YNNKEL in the germline V gene (reference sequence). The CDR3 extends over 14 amino acids. V gave up 1 base and J gave up 6 bases, with 11 bases separating them. The CDR3 here is CASSQAVATDTQYF. CDR3 coding DNA: TGTGCCAGCAGCCAAGCGGTAGCTACGGATACGCAGTATTTT.

The sample holds a few counts of this clone. The chain has TRBV11-2 and TRBJ2-1, with 9 nucleotides matching TRBD1. Germline CDR1 reads SGHAT; CDR2 reads FQNNGV. The junction had 9 bases not matched to a gene; V was cut back by 6 bases and J by 12 bases. The CDR3 runs to 13 residues. CDR3 loop: CASRTGGREGQFF. CDR3 DNA sequence: TGTGCCAGCAGGACAGGGGGGCGCGAGGGGCAGTTCTTC.